This entry describes one TCR beta chain. Assay used: immunoSEQ multiplex PCR; TCRdb lists only in-frame clones, some missing. The sample lists roughly 1.5 million clones, 95% to 99% occurring once. The data belong to a study of shared clonotypes between healthy human individuals. V shed 5 bases and J shed 7 bases, with 12 bases lying between them. The V gene's germline CDR1 is MNHEY and CDR2 SMNVEV (reference sequence). The CDR3 runs 13 residues. Sequenced input: naive CD4+ T cells sorted from blood. Subset indicated: CD45RA+ positively selected. The TCR was taken from a man aged 30-40 years in good health. This rearrangement joins TRBV27 to TRBJ1-5; D call uncertain. For the CDR3, the DNA is TGTGCCAGCAGTCGAAACACGGGCCAGCCCCAGCATTTT. Its protein is CASSRNTGQPQHF.